The T cell receptor (beta chain) described here comes from a study of vaccination effects on CD4 cells after COVID-19. Regarding the study as a whole: Vaccine- and infection-induced clones showed marked clonal contraction late following vaccination.

Subsequent to a culture period of less than twelve days, CD4+ T cells were isolated. Every participant took two doses of the BNT162b2 or mRNA-1273 vaccine. Half the medium was swapped for IL-2 medium on days 3 and 7. Measured with immunoSEQ multiplex PCR; TCRdb has only the in-frame clones, and not every one. The data hold 40,000 or so clones, with 65% to 80% observed a single time. On this clone: The target antigen is unknown.

V was trimmed by 4 bases and J by 2 bases, leaving 3 bases between them. The length of the CDR3 is 11 residues. Germline-derived CDR1 and CDR2 are SGHRS and YFSETQ. The V call is TRBV5-1, the J call TRBJ2-5, with D unclear. Sample: CD4+ T cells from PBMCs cultured without peptide, taken after COVID-19 vaccination. This clonotype was sampled from a human donor who received a COVID-19 vaccine. The DNA for the CDR3 is TGCGCCAGCAGCCGTCAAGAGACCCAGTACTTC. It translates to CASSRQETQYF.